One sample yielded the 7 T cell receptor beta chains listed below, sequenced in a study of OX40 agonist ivuxolimab in advanced cancers. TCRdb's copy holds only in-frame clones and misses some; the assay was immunoSEQ multiplex PCR. The sample records around 50,000 clones, about nine tenths being singletons. Specimen: CD4+ or CD8+ T cells sorted from blood, collected in a trial of the OX40 agonist ivuxolimab. Receptor source: an adult with an advanced solid tumor such as melanoma, head and neck, liver or kidney cancer.

J is TRBJ1-5 and V is TRBV29-1; the D gene is possibly TRBD1 (6 bases). The CDR3 consists of 15 residues. V was pared by 6 bases and J by 5 bases, with 20 bases between. Germline-derived CDR1 and CDR2 are SQVTM and ANQGSEA. This chain's CDR3 is CSVGGTSGVDQPQHF. For the CDR3, the DNA is TGCAGCGTCGGGGGAACCTCAGGGGTTGATCAGCCCCAGCATTTT.

The rearrangement uses TRBV9 and TRBJ1-2; weak D call: TRBD1 (5 bases). CDR3 size: 16 residues. Per germline, CDR1 SGDLS and CDR2 YYNGEE. Trimming stripped 4 bases from V and 6 bases from J, with 22 bases between. The chain's CDR3 is CASSTRGGEVSHGYTF. The DNA of the CDR3 is TGTGCCAGCAGCACAAGAGGAGGGGAGGTCAGCCATGGCTACACCTTC.

V and J are TRBV9 and TRBJ1-1; D ambiguous. Germline V gene sequence: CDR1 SGDLS, CDR2 YYNGEE. The V end was cut by 0 bases, the J end by 3 bases, with 6 bases between. The CDR3 covers 13 residues. This chain's CDR3 is CASSVGRDTEAFF. The CDR3 region has the DNA TGTGCCAGCAGCGTAGGGAGGGACACTGAAGCTTTCTTT.

This chain links TRBV5-1 with TRBJ2-1, with 7 bases matching TRBD2. CDR1 and CDR2 from the germline V gene are SGHRS and YFSETQ. There are 14 residues in the CDR3. Trimming took 8 bases from V and 1 from J; bases not matched to a gene: 6. The CDR3 loop is CASSGGLSYNEQFF. CDR3 DNA: TGCGCCAGTAGTGGGGGACTATCCTACAATGAGCAGTTCTTC.

This chain uses TRBV5-1 with TRBJ2-1; the match to TRBD1 covers 9 bases. V shed 0 bases and J 8 bases; nucleotides not matched to a gene: 3. Germline CDR1 and CDR2: SGHRS and YFSETQ. This CDR3 comprises 14 residues. The CDR3 is CASSLGGQGDEQFF. The CDR3 DNA reads as TGCGCCAGCAGCTTGGGGGGACAGGGAGATGAGCAGTTCTTC. Using reference TRBV5-1 and TRBJ2-1 for the parts outside the CDR3, the full variable domain is KAGVTQTPRYLIKTRGQQVTLSCSPISGHRSVSWYQQTPGQGLQFLFEYFSETQRNKGNFPGRFSGRQFSNSRSEMNVSTLELGDSALYLCASSLGGQGDEQFFGPGTRLTVL.

The chain employs TRBV2 and TRBJ2-5; no clear D gene. In germline, CDR1 is SNHLY, CDR2 FYNNEI. The CDR3 has 11 residues. The V and J ends lost 2 bases and 5 bases respectively, with 3 bases between them. The CDR3, as DNA: TGTGCCAGCAGTGAACGGGAGACCCAGTACTTC. Translated, it gives CASSERETQYF.

The chain couples TRBV5-1 to TRBJ2-7; D gene ambiguous. V was pared by 3 bases and J by 0 bases, with 13 bases between. CDR3 length equals 15 residues. Germline-derived CDR1 and CDR2 are SGHRS and YFSETQ. The CDR3 DNA is TGCGCCAGCAGCTCGGATCTGGGCAGCTCCTACGAGCAGTACTTC. This codes for CASSSDLGSSYEQYF.